This record concerns one T cell receptor beta chain sequence. Antigen specificity is unknown. This specimen comes from a study of T cell clonotyping in hematopoietic cell transplantation. Here immunoSEQ multiplex PCR was the method, and the copy in TCRdb shows in-frame clones only, minus some. Of some 40,000 clones in the sample, approximately 95% were seen once. The CDR3 is 13 amino acids. Trimming removed 8 bases at V and 3 bases at J, with 10 bases between. The germline V gene has CDR1 SSHAT and CDR2 FNYEAQ (reference sequence). Findings and limits, study-wide: After transplant, recipient diversity fell while pathologically expanded clonotypes grew through day 180. Graft donor and pretransplant recipient Inverse Simpson Index values predicted broader posttransplant TCR diversity. No sorting was done, leaving CD4 and CD8 contributions mixed. Few recipient clonotypes overlapped donors; over 95% were de novo at given depth.

The source of this sequence is a young man in good health. Some clones in this sample may be carry-over from other donors' samples. The sequencing input was peripheral blood mononuclear cells. This sequence joins TRBV7-7 and TRBJ2-2; the D is unclear. The CDR3 coding sequence is TGTGCCAGCGGGGATTGGGACACCGGGGAGCTGTTTTTT. It yields the protein CASGDWDTGELFF.